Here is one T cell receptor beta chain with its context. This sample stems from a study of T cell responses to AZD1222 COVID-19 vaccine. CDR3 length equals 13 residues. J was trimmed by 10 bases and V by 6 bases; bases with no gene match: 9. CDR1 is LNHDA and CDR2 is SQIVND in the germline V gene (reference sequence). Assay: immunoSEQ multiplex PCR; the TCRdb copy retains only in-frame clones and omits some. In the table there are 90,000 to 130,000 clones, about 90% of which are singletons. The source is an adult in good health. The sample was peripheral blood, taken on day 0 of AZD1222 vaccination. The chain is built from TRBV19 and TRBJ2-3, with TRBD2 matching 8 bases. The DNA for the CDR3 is TGTGCCAGTAGGGGGACTAGTCTAGTCCCGCAGTATTTT. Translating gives CASRGTSLVPQYF.